This T cell receptor (beta chain) was retrieved from a study of T cell responses to AZD1222 COVID-19 vaccine. There are 14 residues in the CDR3. Trimming took 0 bases from V and 3 from J, leaving 9 bases between them. From germline, CDR1 is SGHNT and CDR2 YYREEE (reference sequence). Clones were read by immunoSEQ multiplex PCR, and TCRdb kept only the in-frame ones, dropping some. The sample lists about 180,000 clones, 85% to 90% occurring once. This clonotype originated in an adult who received the AZD1222 COVID-19 vaccine. The sample was peripheral blood, taken 28 days after the second AZD1222 dose. The chain recombines TRBV5-4 with TRBJ2-5, with unresolved D. CDR3 sequence (DNA): TGTGCCAGCAGCTTGGGACACAACAAAGAGACCCAGTACTTC. Translation gives CASSLGHNKETQYF. The variable domain in full, with the rest retrieved from reference TRBV5-4 and TRBJ2-5, is ETGVTQSPTHLIKTRGQQVTLRCSSQSGHNTVSWYQQALGQGPQFIFQYYREEENGRGNFPPRFSGLQFPNYSSELNVNALELDDSALYLCASSLGHNKETQYFGPGTRLLVL.